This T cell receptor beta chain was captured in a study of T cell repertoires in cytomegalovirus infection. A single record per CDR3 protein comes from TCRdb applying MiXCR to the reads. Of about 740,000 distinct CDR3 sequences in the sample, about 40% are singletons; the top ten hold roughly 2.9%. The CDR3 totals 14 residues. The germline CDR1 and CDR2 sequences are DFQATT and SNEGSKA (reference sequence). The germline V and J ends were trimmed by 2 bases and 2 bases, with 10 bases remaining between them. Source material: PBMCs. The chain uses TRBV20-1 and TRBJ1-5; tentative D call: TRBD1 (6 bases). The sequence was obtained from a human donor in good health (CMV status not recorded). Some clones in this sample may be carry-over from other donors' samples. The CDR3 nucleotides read TGCAGTGCTAGATACGGGGGCGGCAATCAGCCCCAGCATTTT. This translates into CSARYGGGNQPQHF.